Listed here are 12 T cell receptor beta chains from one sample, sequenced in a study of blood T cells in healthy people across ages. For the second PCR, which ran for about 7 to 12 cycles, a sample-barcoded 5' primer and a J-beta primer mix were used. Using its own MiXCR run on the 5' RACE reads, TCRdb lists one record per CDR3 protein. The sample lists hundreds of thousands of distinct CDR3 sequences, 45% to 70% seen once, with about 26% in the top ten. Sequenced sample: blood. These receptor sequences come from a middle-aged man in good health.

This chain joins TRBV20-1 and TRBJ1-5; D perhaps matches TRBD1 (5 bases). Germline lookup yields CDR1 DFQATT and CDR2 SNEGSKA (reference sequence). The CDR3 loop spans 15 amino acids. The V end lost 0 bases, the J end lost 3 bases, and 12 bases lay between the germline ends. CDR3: CSARDGGIDNQPQHF. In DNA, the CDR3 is TGCAGTGCTAGAGATGGGGGTATAGACAATCAGCCCCAGCATTTT.

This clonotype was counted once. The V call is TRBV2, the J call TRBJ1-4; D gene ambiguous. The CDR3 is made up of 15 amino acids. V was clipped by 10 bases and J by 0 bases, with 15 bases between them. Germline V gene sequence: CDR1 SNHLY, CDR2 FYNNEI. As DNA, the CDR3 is TGTGCCACCAAGGAGGGCCCAGCAACTAATGAAAAACTGTTTTTT. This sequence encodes CATKEGPATNEKLFF.

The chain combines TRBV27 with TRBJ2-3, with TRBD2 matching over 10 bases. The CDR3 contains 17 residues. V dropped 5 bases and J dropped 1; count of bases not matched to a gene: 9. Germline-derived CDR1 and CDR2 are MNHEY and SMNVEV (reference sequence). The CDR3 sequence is CASSTLASGGGTDTQYF. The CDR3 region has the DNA TGTGCCAGCAGTACCCTTGCTAGCGGGGGTGGCACAGATACGCAGTATTTT.

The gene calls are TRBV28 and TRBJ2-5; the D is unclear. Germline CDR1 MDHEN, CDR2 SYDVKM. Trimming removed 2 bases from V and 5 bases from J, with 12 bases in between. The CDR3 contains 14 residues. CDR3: CASSLRRFGETQYF. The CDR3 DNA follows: TGTGCCAGCAGTTTAAGGCGATTCGGGGAGACCCAGTACTTC.

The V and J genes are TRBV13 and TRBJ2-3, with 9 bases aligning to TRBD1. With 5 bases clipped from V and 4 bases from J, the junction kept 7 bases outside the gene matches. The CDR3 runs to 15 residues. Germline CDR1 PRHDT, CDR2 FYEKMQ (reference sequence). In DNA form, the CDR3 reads TGTGCCAGCAGCGAGGACAGGGGAGTTGCAGATACGCAGTATTTT. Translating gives CASSEDRGVADTQYF.

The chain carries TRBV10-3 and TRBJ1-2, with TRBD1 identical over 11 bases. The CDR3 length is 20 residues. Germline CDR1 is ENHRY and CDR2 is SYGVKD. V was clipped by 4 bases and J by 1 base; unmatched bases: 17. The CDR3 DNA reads TGTGCCATCAGTGTTTGGAAGACGGGGACAGGGGGAGAGGGTAACTATGGCTACACCTTC. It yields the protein CAISVWKTGTGGEGNYGYTF.

The CDR3, as DNA: TGCGCCAGCAGCCAACCCCTAGGACGCTACGAGCAGTACTTC. Its translation: CASSQPLGRYEQYF. This rearrangement joins TRBV4-1 to TRBJ2-7; D ambiguous. The CDR3 has 14 amino acids. Trimming removed 2 bases at V and 3 bases at J, with 11 bases between. Germline assignment: CDR1 MGHRA and CDR2 YSYEKL.

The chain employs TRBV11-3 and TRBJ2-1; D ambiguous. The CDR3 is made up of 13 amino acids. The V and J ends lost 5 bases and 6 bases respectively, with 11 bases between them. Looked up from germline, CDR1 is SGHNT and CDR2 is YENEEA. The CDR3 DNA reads TGTGCCAGCAGCGACGAGGAGATCAATGAGCAGTTCTTC. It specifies CASSDEEINEQFF.

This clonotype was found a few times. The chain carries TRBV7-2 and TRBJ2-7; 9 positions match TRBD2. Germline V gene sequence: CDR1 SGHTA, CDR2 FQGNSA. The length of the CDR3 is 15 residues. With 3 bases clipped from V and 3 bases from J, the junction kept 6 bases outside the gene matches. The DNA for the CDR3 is TGTGCCAGCAGCTTCCGGACTAGCGAGAACTACGAGCAGTACTTC. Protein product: CASSFRTSENYEQYF.

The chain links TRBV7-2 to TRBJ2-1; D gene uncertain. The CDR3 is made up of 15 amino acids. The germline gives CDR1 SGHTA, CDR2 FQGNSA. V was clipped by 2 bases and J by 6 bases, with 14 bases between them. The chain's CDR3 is CASSLSSGTFNEQFF. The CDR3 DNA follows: TGTGCCAGCAGCTTAAGCTCTGGAACCTTCAATGAGCAGTTCTTC.

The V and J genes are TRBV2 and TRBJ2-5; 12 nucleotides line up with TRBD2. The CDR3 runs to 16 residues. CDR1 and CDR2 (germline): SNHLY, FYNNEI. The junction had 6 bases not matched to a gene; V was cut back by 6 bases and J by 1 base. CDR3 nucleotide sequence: TGTGCCAGCAGCCACCGGACTAGCGGGACCCAAGAGACCCAGTACTTC. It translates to CASSHRTSGTQETQYF.

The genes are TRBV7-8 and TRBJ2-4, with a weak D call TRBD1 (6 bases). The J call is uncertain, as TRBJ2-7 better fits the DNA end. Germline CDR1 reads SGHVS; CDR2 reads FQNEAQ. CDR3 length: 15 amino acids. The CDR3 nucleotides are TGTGCCAGCAGCTTAGGGGCGACAGGTAACTACGAGCAGTACTTC. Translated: CASSLGATGNYEQYF.